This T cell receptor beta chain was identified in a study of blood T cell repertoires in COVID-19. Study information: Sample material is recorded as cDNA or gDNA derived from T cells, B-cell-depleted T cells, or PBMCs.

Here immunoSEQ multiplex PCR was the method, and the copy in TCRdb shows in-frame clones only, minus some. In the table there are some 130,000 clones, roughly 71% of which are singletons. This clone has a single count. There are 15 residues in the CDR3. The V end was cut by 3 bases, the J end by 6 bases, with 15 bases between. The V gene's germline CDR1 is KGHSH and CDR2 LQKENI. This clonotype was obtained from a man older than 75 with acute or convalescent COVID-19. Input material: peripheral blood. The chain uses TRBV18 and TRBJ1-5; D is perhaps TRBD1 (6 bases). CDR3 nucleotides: TGTGCCAGCTCACCCAGTATAGGGGGAACTCAGCCCCAGCATTTT. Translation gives CASSPSIGGTQPQHF. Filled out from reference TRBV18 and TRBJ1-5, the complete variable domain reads NAGVMQNPRHLVRRRGQEARLRCSPMKGHSHVYWYRQLPEEGLKFMVYLQKENIIDESGMPKERFSAEFPKEGPSILRIQQVVRGDSAAYFCASSPSIGGTQPQHFGDGTRLSIL.